This TCR beta chain was recorded in a study of T cells after posttransplantation cyclophosphamide. Clones were sequenced by immunoSEQ multiplex PCR, and TCRdb holds only the in-frame ones, with some missing. The data hold about 11,000 clones, with roughly 95% observed a single time. Study results and caveats: Later blood repertoires were often dominated by clones from the donor CD8+ memory compartment.

Of note for this clone: Its antigen is not known.

The naive gate required viable CD3+CD4+ or CD3+CD8+ cells with CCR7+CD45RA+CD45RO-CD95-CD27+CD28+ phenotype. J lost 3 bases, V lost 5 bases, and 10 bases had no gene match. CDR1 and CDR2 (germline): SGHTA, FQGTGA. The CDR3 contains 15 residues. The source material was naive CD8+ T cells sorted from PBMCs. The TCR originated in a man aged 30-40 years in good health and a related stem cell transplant donor. V usage is TRBV7-3 and J usage is TRBJ2-7, with 7 bases aligning to TRBD1. The CDR3 DNA reads as TGTGCCAGCAGCGCCGCAGCGACAGGGTTCTACGAGCAGTACTTC. Translation gives CASSAAATGFYEQYF.